This T cell receptor beta chain derives from a study of CD8+ T cells in alopecia areata. In the study overall: Affected scalp percentage determined the severity score of treated patients. General study results and limits: Many of the expanded lesional clones endured in scalp and blood while on tofacitinib.

Comments on this clone: The antigen remains unidentified.

V was trimmed by 3 bases and J by 12 bases, leaving 14 bases between them. The CDR3 extends over 12 amino acids. The V gene's germline CDR1 is MGHDK and CDR2 SYGVNS. Isolated RNA was reverse transcribed into cDNA used as the sequencing template. Profiling relied on immunoSEQ multiplex PCR, and the TCRdb table lists in-frame clones only, not all of them. This table holds 150,000 to 200,000 clones, about three fifths found once. Treatment meaning: oral pan-JAK inhibitor, 5-10 mg twice daily. Investigators sorted PBMCs to obtain both CD4+ and CD8+ T cells. The specimen was CD4+ T cells sorted from blood, collected around week 50, from a patient treated with tofacitinib. The rearrangement joins TRBV25-1 to TRBJ1-2; a weak D match, TRBD1 (5 bases). The sequence derives from a human donor with alopecia areata. Here the CDR3 reads CASSEEGRAHTF. CDR3 coding DNA: TGTGCCAGCAGTGAGGAGGGCAGGGCCCACACCTTC.